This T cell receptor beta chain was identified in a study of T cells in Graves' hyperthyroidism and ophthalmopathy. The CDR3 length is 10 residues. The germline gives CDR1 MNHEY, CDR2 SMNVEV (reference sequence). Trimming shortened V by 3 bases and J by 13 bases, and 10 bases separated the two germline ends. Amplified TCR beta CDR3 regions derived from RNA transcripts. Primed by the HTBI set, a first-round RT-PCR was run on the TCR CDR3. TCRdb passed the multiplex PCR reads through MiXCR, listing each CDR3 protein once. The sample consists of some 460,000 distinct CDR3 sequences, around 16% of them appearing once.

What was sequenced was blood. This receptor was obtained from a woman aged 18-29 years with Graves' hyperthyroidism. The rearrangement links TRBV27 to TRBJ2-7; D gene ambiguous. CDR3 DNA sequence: TGTGCCAGCAGTTTCGATGAGCCTTACTTC. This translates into CASSFDEPYF.